These T cell receptor beta chains were read from a single sample in a study of regulatory T cells in long-lasting Graves disease. TCRdb called the multiplex PCR reads again in MiXCR, with one record for every CDR3 protein. The repertoire holds 400,000 to 550,000 distinct CDR3 sequences, with about 15% as singletons. Separately, the same data were catalogued under a study of T cells in Graves' hyperthyroidism and ophthalmopathy.

The sequences come from peripheral blood mononuclear cells (PBMCs), collected at new diagnosis, from a patient treated with antithyroid drugs. These receptors were collected from a woman aged 25 to 39 with Graves disease. The CDR3 runs from the conserved cysteine through the conserved F or W. Fields, in order: clone size, D gene, V gene, CDR3 length, J gene, CDR3 protein, CDR3 DNA. The D gene is left open where the match is weak. Clone size is stated in some rows and not others, as once, few, many or a class when expanded.

many	TRBD1	TRBV7-9	15	TRBJ2-1	CASSLTGGSYNEQFF	TGCGCCAGCAGCTTGACAGGGGGCTCCTACAATGAGCAGTTCTTC
NA	TRBD1	TRBV11-2	15	TRBJ2-1	CASSLEQGPSREQFF	TGTGCCAGCAGCTTGGAACAGGGGCCTTCGAGGGAGCAGTTCTTC
many	NA	TRBV6-5	15	TRBJ1-5	CASSYGQGWNQPQHF	TGTGCCAGCAGTTACGGGCAGGGGTGGAATCAGCCCCAGCATTTT
many	TRBD2	TRBV2	18	TRBJ2-7	CASSEGLAGGPEGYEQYF	TGTGCCAGCAGTGAGGGACTAGCGGGAGGGCCTGAGGGCTACGAGCAGTACTTC
many	NA	TRBV25-1	13	TRBJ1-2	CASSAGGVIGYTF	TGTGCCAGCAGTGCGGGCGGGGTAATAGGCTACACCTTC
many	NA	TRBV12-3/TRBV12-4	11	TRBJ2-7	CASSFLNEQYF	TGTGCCAGCAGTTTTCTCAACGAGCAGTACTTC
many	NA	TRBV28	13	TRBJ1-2	CASSLKGYYGYTF	TGTGCCAGCAGTTTAAAGGGGTACTATGGCTACACCTTC
few	NA	TRBV25-1	14	TRBJ2-7	CASSPTGGQYEQYF	TGTGCCAGCAGCCCGACAGGCGGACAATACGAGCAGTACTTC
many	NA	TRBV20-1	14	TRBJ2-5	CSAQEYGPRETQYF	TGCAGTGCTCAGGAGTACGGGCCAAGAGAGACCCAGTACTTC
many	TRBD1	TRBV30	13	TRBJ1-2	CATLRGLGYGYTF	TGTGCCACCTTAAGGGGGCTCGGCTATGGCTACACCTTC
NA	TRBD2	TRBV14	15	TRBJ2-7	CASSQVPAAGREQYF	TGTGCCAGCAGCCAGGTTCCGGCAGCCGGGAGGGAGCAGTACTTC
NA	TRBD2	TRBV6-1	17	TRBJ2-2	CASSRRTSGRYTGELFF	TGTGCCAGCAGCCGTAGGACTAGCGGGAGGTACACCGGGGAGCTGTTTTTT
many	NA	TRBV20-1	15	TRBJ1-5	CSARSPGGTDQPQHF	TGCAGTGCTAGGTCCCCTGGGGGTACTGATCAGCCCCAGCATTTT
many	TRBD1	TRBV20-1	18	TRBJ2-5	CSARGGGQGIRVWETQYF	TGCAGTGCTAGAGGTGGGGGACAGGGAATTCGAGTATGGGAGACCCAGTACTTC
many	NA	TRBV20-1	14	TRBJ2-3	CSAYSGYPTDTQYF	TGCAGTGCTTATTCAGGTTACCCCACAGATACGCAGTATTTT
many	TRBD2	TRBV27	14	TRBJ2-3	CASSSSTSGIPQYF	TGTGCCAGCAGTTCCTCGACTAGCGGGATACCACAGTATTTT
NA	NA	TRBV4-1	15	TRBJ2-7	CASSQDPRGFYEQYF	TGCGCCAGCAGCCAAGATCCACGGGGTTTCTACGAGCAGTACTTC
few	NA	TRBV25-1	14	TRBJ1-1	CASSSSGRRTEAFF	TGTGCCAGCAGCTCCTCGGGGAGGCGCACTGAAGCTTTCTTT
many	NA	TRBV3-1	13	TRBJ1-2	CASSPGGIVGYTF	TGTGCCAGCAGCCCGGGAGGAATCGTCGGCTACACCTTC
many	TRBD2	TRBV11-2	16	TRBJ2-7	CASSLETSGRGYEQYF	TGTGCCAGCAGCTTAGAAACTAGCGGGAGAGGGTACGAGCAGTACTTC
many	TRBD2	TRBV11-2	14	TRBJ2-7	CASSLGLATYEQYF	TGTGCCAGCAGCCTGGGACTAGCGACCTACGAGCAGTACTTC
many	TRBD2	TRBV24-1	15	TRBJ2-1	CATSELAGTANEQFF	TGTGCCACCAGCGAACTAGCGGGAACGGCCAATGAGCAGTTCTTC
NA	NA	TRBV20-1	15	TRBJ1-6	CSAGGGQTYNSPLHF	TGCAGTGCCGGAGGGGGGCAGACCTATAATTCACCCCTCCACTTT
few	NA	TRBV29-1	15	TRBJ2-6	CSVGTQRSGANVLTF	TGCAGCGTAGGGACTCAACGCTCTGGGGCCAACGTCCTGACTTTC
NA	TRBD1	TRBV6-1	15	TRBJ2-1	CASRGTGVRMDEQFF	TGTGCCAGCAGGGGGACAGGGGTAAGAATGGATGAGCAGTTCTTC
many	NA	TRBV6-5	15	TRBJ1-5	CASSYSKQNNQPQHF	TGTGCCAGCAGTTACTCGAAACAAAACAATCAGCCCCAGCATTTT
many	NA	TRBV7-9	15	TRBJ1-6	CASSPAAGEPSPLHF	TGTGCCAGCAGCCCGGCGGCAGGCGAGCCCTCACCCCTCCACTTT
few	TRBD2	TRBV10-2	18	TRBJ2-2	CASSDSGLAGVNTGELFF	TGCGCCAGCAGCGATTCGGGACTAGCGGGAGTGAACACCGGGGAGCTGTTTTTT
NA	NA	TRBV10-2	16	TRBJ1-5	CASSRGQMASNQPQHF	TGCGCCAGCTCAAGGGGACAAATGGCTTCCAATCAGCCCCAGCATTTT
few	TRBD2	TRBV29-1	16	TRBJ2-1	CSVPEGLAGLNNEQFF	TGCAGCGTTCCCGAAGGACTAGCGGGATTGAACAATGAGCAGTTCTTC
NA	TRBD1	TRBV19	15	TRBJ2-7	CASSIGETGLNEQYF	TGTGCCAGTAGTATAGGGGAGACAGGGTTAAACGAGCAGTACTTC
many	NA	TRBV5-4	14	TRBJ2-3	CASSLQERTDTQYF	TGTGCCAGCAGCTTGCAGGAACGCACAGATACGCAGTATTTT
many	NA	TRBV5-8	17	TRBJ1-1	CASSSGGRADMNTEAFF	TGTGCCAGCAGCTCGGGGGGCAGGGCGGACATGAACACTGAAGCTTTCTTT
many	TRBD2	TRBV6-1	17	TRBJ2-3	CASRVPSGRFGTDTQYF	TGTGCCAGCAGGGTACCTAGCGGGAGGTTTGGCACAGATACGCAGTATTTT
few	TRBD1	TRBV19	16	TRBJ2-3	CASSSWGQGWTDTQYF	TGTGCCAGTTCATCGTGGGGACAGGGGTGGACAGATACGCAGTATTTT
many	TRBD1	TRBV28	15	TRBJ1-2	CASSPTLTGSYGYTF	TGTGCCAGCAGTCCCACCCTGACAGGGTCCTATGGCTACACCTTC
NA	NA	TRBV11-2	14	TRBJ2-5	CASRNVRGQETQYF	TGTGCCAGCAGAAACGTCCGGGGGCAAGAGACCCAGTACTTC
many	TRBD2	TRBV29-1	12	TRBJ2-3	CSASGTTDTQYF	TGCAGCGCGAGCGGGACCACAGATACGCAGTATTTT
NA	TRBD1	TRBV18	13	TRBJ1-2	CASSLTGDSGYTF	TGTGCCAGCTCCCTGACAGGGGACTCTGGCTACACCTTC
few	TRBD1	TRBV28	16	TRBJ2-5	CASRQGGQGGQETQYF	TGTGCCAGCAGACAAGGGGGACAGGGGGGGCAAGAGACCCAGTACTTC
many	NA	TRBV28	13	TRBJ1-6	CASSYDINSPLHF	TGTGCCAGCAGTTACGACATAAATTCACCCCTCCACTTT